This TCR beta chain emerged from a study of control samples from healthy donors and cancer patients. This clone was recorded only once. The protocol was immunoSEQ multiplex PCR, while the TCRdb copy is restricted to in-frame clones and leaves out a portion. Here the sample spans about 130,000 clones, 80% to 95% being singletons. The CDR3 has 13 residues. Germline V gene sequence: CDR1 LNHDA, CDR2 SQIVND (reference sequence). Trimming took off 3 bases at V and 5 bases at J, with 8 bases between the two ends. The chain uses TRBV19 and TRBJ1-5; D unresolved. The source of this sequence is a man aged 35-49 years in good health. The material sequenced was blood. CDR3 amino acids: CASSMTLYQPQHF. In nucleotides, the CDR3 is TGTGCCAGTAGTATGACCCTTTATCAGCCCCAGCATTTT.